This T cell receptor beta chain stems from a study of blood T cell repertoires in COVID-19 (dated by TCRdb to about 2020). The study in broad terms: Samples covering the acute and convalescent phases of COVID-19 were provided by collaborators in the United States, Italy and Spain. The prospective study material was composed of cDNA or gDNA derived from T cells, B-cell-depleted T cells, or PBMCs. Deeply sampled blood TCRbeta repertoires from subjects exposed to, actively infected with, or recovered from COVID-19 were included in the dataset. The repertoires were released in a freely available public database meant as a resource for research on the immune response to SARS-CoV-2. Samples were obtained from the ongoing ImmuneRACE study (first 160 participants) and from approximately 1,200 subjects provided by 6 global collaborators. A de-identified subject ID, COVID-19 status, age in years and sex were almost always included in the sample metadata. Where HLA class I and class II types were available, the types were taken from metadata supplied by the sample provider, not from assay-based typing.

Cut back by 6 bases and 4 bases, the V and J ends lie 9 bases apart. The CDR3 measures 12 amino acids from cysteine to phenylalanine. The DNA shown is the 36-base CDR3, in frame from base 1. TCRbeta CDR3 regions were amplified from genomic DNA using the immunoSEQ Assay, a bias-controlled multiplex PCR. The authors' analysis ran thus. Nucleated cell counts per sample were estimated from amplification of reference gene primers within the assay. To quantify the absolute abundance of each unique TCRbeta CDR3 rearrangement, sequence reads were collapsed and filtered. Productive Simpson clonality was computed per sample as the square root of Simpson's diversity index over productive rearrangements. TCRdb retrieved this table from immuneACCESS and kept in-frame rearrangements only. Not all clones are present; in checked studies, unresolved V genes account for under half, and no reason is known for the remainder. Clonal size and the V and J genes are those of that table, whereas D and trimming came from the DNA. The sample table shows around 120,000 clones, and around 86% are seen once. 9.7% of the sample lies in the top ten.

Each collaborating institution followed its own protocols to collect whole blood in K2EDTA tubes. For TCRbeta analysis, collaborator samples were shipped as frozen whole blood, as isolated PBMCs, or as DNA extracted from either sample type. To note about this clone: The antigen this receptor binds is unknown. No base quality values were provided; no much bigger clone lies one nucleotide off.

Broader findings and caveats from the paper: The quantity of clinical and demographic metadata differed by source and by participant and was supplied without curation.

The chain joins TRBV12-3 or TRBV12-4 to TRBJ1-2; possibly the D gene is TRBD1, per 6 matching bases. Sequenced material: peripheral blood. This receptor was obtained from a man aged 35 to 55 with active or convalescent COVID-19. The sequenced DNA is TGTGCCAGCAGCCGAGGGGGCTATGGCTACACCTTC. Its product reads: CASSRGGYGYTF.